Relative to its sample, the clone carrying this T cell receptor beta chain is medium-sized. After removal of 1 base from V and 2 bases from J, the junction contained 2 bases not matched to a gene. The germline CDR1 and CDR2 sequences are SGHTA and FQGNSA. The CDR3 has 15 residues. This specimen comes from a study of T cell repertoires in cytomegalovirus infection. TCRdb passed the reads through MiXCR, listing each CDR3 protein once. The sample records hundreds of thousands of distinct CDR3 sequences, around 32% being singletons. This sequence was found in a human donor in good health (CMV status not recorded). Some clones in this sample may be carry-over from other donors' samples. Sequences were obtained from PBMCs. This chain joins TRBV7-2 and TRBJ1-3, with 7 bases lining up with TRBD1. The CDR3, as DNA: TGTGCCAGCAGCTTAGGGACAGGCCCTGGAAACACCATATATTTT. Translation gives CASSLGTGPGNTIYF.